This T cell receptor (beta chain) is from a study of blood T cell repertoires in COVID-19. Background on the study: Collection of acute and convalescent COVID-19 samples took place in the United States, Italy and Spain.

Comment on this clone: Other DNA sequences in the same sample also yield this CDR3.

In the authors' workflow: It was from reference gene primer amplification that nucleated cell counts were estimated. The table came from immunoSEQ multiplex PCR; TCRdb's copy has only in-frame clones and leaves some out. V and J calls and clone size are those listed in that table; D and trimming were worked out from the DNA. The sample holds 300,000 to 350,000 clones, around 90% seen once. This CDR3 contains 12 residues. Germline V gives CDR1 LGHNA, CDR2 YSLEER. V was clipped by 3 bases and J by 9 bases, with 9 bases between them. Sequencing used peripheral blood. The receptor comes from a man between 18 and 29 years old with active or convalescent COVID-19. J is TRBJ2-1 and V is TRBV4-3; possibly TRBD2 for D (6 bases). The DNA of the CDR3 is TGCGCCAGCAGCCAGTTCGGGGGTGAGCAGTTCTTC. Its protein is CASSQFGGEQFF.